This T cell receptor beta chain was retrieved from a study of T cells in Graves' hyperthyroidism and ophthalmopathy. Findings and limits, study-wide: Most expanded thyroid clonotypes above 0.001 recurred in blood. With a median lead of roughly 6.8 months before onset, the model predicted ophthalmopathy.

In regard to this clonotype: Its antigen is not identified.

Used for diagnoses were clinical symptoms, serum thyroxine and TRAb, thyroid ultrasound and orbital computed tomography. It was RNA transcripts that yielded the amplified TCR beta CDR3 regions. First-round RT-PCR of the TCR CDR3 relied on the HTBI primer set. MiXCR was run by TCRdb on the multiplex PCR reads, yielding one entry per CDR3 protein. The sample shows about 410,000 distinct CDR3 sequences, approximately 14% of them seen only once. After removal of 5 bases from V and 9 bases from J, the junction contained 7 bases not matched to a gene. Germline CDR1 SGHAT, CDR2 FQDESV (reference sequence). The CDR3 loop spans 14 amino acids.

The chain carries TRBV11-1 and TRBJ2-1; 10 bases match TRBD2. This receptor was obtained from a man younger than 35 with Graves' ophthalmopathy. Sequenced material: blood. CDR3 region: CASSASSGSSEQFF. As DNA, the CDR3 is TGTGCCAGCAGCGCCTCTAGCGGGAGCAGTGAGCAGTTCTTC.